The 7 T cell receptor beta chains listed next were all sequenced from one sample in a study of type 1 regulatory T cells. These TCRs' antigens remain unknown. TCRdb ran MiXCR on the reads and lists one entry per CDR3 protein. This sample has 60,000 to 80,000 distinct CDR3 sequences, with about 69% found just once. Sequencing used cultured T cells, either the whole culture or a sorted T cell fraction (not recorded which). Subset indicated: Tr1-enriched cell product generated in vitro against host alloantigens. These receptors were collected from a human donor in good health.

The CDR3 here is CASSELGVVSGYTF. In DNA form, the CDR3 reads TGTGCCAGCAGTGAACTGGGGGTGGTGAGTGGCTACACCTTC. This chain links TRBV6-1 with TRBJ1-2; perhaps TRBD1 as D (5 bases). V lost 2 bases, J lost 7 bases, and 14 bases lay in between. The germline V gene has CDR1 MNHNS and CDR2 SASEGT. This CDR3 comprises 14 residues.

The chain carries TRBV20-1 and TRBJ1-4; 8 positions agree with TRBD1. Germline V gene lookup returns CDR1 DFQATT and CDR2 SNEGSKA (reference sequence). The CDR3 is 14 amino acids. The V segment lost 3 bases and the J segment 5 bases; nucleotides outside the gene matches: 5. The CDR3 DNA reads TGCAGTGCTAGGGCCGGGACAGGAAATGAAAAACTGTTTTTT. It yields the protein CSARAGTGNEKLFF.

The rearrangement uses TRBV19 and TRBJ2-5; D not resolved. V was clipped by 6 bases and J by 4 bases, with 15 bases between them. Per the germline V gene, CDR1 is LNHDA and CDR2 is SQIVND (reference sequence). The CDR3 spans 14 residues. CDR3 amino acids: CASSSRRYGETQYF. The CDR3 DNA reads as TGTGCCAGTAGCTCTAGGCGGTATGGAGAGACCCAGTACTTC.

The chain recombines TRBV28 with TRBJ2-1; either TRBD1 or TRBD2 may supply D (7 bases each). The V end was cut by 11 bases, the J end by 3 bases, with 20 bases between. CDR1 and CDR2 (germline): MDHEN, SYDVKM. The length of the CDR3 is 15 residues. The CDR3 loop reads CAVQGGGGNYNEQFF. The CDR3 nucleotides are TGTGCCGTCCAGGGGGGGGGCGGGAACTACAATGAGCAGTTCTTC.

V is TRBV29-1 and J is TRBJ2-1; possibly TRBD2 for D (6 bases). There are 12 residues in the CDR3. Between the trimmed V and J ends, which lost 7 bases and 15 bases, there was a span of 22 bases. Germline V gives CDR1 SQVTM, CDR2 ANQGSEA. CDR3 coding DNA: TGCAGCGCCGGGGGAGGTGGGTCCGCCGCGTTCTTC. Translated, it gives CSAGGGGSAAFF.

This clonotype was seen a few times. The chain has TRBV20-1 and TRBJ2-1; 10 bases agree with TRBD2. V lost 0 bases and J lost 1; bases outside the gene matches: 9. CDR1 is DFQATT, CDR2 SNEGSKA, per germline (reference sequence). The CDR3 covers 18 residues. The CDR3 DNA follows: TGCAGTGCTAGAGATCGGCTAGCGGGAGTCAGGTCCTACAATGAGCAGTTCTTC. Protein: CSARDRLAGVRSYNEQFF.

This chain uses TRBV29-1 with TRBJ1-2; 7 bases agree with TRBD1. Trimming at V came to 7 bases and at J to 3 bases, leaving 5 bases not matched to a gene. Germline-derived CDR1 and CDR2 are SQVTM and ANQGSEA. The CDR3 is 12 residues long. This chain's CDR3 is CSGRQGDYGYTF. The CDR3 bases are TGCAGCGGAAGGCAGGGGGACTATGGCTACACCTTC.